A single T cell receptor beta chain is shown here with its context. A junction boundary mismatches the germline segment, possibly from a read error. These data are taken from a study of blood T cells in healthy people across ages. Overall study: T cells yielded about one barcoded beta molecule per two cells through template switching.

Alongside a J-beta primer mix, a sample-barcoded 5' primer served in a second PCR lasting roughly 7 to 11 cycles. Individual samples furnished no less than 3 million CDR3-containing paired-end reads apiece. TCRdb independently ran MiXCR on the 5' RACE reads; one entry per CDR3 protein. The sample contains under 1,000,000 distinct CDR3 sequences, roughly 46% of which appear only once. Each of the donors had 8 to 10 milliliters of peripheral blood drawn into EDTA-treated Vacutainer tubes. Total RNA was isolated from each sample in quantities of at least 6 micrograms. The CDR3 is made up of 15 amino acids. From germline, CDR1 is SGHTA and CDR2 FQGNSA.

This chain links TRBV7-2 with TRBJ2-1; 7 nucleotides line up with TRBD2. Sequencing used blood. The source is an elderly man in good health. The CDR3 nucleotides are TGTGCCAGCAGCTTAGGGCTAGCGGAGTACAGTGAGCAGTTCTTC. Translating it yields CASSLGLAEYSEQFF.